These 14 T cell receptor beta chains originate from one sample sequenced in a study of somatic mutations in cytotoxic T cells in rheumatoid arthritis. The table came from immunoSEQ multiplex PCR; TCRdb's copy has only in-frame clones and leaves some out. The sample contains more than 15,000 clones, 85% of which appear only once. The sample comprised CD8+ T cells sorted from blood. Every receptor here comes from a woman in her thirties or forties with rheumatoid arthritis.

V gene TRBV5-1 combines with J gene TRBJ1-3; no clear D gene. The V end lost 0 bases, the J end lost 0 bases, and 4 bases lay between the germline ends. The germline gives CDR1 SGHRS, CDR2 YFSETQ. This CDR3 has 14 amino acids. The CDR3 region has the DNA TGCGCCAGCAGCTTGGACAGCTCTGGAAACACCATATATTTT. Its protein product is CASSLDSSGNTIYF.

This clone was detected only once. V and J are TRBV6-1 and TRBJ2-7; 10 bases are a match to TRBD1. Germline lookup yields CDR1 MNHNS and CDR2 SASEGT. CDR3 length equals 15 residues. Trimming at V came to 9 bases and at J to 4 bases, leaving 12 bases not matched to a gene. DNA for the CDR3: TGTGCCAGTTTGGGGCTGGACAGGGGGATTTACGAGCAGTACTTC. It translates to CASLGLDRGIYEQYF.

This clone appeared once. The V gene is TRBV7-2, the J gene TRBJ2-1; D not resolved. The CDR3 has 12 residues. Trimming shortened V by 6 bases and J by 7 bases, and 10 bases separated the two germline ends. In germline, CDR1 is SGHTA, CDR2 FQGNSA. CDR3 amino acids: CASSRDYNEQFF. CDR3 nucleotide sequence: TGTGCCAGCAGTCGCGATTATAATGAGCAGTTCTTC.

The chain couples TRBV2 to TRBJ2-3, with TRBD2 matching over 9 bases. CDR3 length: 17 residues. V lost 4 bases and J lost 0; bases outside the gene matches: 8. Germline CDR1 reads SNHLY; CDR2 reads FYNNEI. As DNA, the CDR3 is TGTGCCAGCAGTGGTGTGGGCGGGGGGGTTAGCACAGATACGCAGTATTTT. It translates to CASSGVGGGVSTDTQYF.

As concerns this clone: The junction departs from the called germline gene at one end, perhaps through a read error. The CDR3 DNA is TGCGCCAGCGGCCATTCACAGGGTCTATTCTACGAGCAGTACTTC. Its translation: CASGHSQGLFYEQYF. This rearrangement joins TRBV4-1 to TRBJ2-5; TRBD1 might be the D (6 bases). The DNA matches TRBJ2-7 better at its end, which makes the J call doubtful. The length of the CDR3 is 15 residues. Per the germline V gene, CDR1 is MGHRA and CDR2 is YSYEKL.

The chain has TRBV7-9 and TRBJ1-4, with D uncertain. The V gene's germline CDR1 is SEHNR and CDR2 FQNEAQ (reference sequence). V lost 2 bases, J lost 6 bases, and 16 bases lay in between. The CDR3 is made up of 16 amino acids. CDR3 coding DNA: TGTGCCAGCAGCTTAATCGTCGCGACAATTGATGAAAAACTGTTTTTT. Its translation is CASSLIVATIDEKLFF.

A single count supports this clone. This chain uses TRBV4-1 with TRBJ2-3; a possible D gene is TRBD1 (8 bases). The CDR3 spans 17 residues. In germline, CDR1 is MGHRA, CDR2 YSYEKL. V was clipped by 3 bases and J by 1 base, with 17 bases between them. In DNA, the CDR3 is TGCGCCAGCAGCCACCCCGGGGGGACAGGACGCACAGATACGCAGTATTTT. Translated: CASSHPGGTGRTDTQYF.

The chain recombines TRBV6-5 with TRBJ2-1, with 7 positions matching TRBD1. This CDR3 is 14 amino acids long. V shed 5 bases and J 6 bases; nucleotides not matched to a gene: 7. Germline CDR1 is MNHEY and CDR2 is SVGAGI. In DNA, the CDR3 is TGTGCCAGCAGTATTCTCGGGACAGCCAATGAGCAGTTCTTC. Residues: CASSILGTANEQFF.

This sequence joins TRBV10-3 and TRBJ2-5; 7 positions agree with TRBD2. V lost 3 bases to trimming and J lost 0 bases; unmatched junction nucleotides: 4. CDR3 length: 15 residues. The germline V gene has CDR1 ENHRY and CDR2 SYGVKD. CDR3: CAISDPSGYQETQYF. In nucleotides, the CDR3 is TGTGCCATCAGTGATCCTAGCGGTTACCAAGAGACCCAGTACTTC.

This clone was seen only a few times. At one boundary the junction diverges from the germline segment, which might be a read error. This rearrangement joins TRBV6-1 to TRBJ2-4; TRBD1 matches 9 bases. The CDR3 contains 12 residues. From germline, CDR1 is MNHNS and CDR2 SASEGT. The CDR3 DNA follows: TGTGCCAGCAGGACGGACAGGGGAAATCGTTCCTTC. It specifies CASRTDRGNRSF.

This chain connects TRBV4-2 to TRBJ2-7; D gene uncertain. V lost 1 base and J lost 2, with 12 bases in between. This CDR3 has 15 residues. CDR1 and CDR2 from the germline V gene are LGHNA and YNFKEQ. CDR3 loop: CASSQVMGSTYEQYF. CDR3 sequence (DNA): TGTGCCAGCAGCCAAGTAATGGGCAGCACCTACGAGCAGTACTTC.

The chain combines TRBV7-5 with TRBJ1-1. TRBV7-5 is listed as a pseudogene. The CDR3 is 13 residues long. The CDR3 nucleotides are TGTGCCAGAAGCTTAGGCGTGAACACTGAAGCTTTCTTT. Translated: CARSLGVNTEAFF.

Here the CDR3 reads CSVVGALAGGRTGQYF. The CDR3 DNA sequence: TGCAGCGTTGTTGGCGCCTTAGCGGGGGGTAGGACGGGGCAGTACTTC. The chain carries TRBV29-1 and TRBJ2-7; TRBD2 aligns across 10 bases. Losses at the gene ends were 4 bases for V and 9 bases for J; bases not matched to a gene: 18. Germline V CDR1 and CDR2: SQVTM, ANQGSEA. The CDR3 sequence is 16 residues long.

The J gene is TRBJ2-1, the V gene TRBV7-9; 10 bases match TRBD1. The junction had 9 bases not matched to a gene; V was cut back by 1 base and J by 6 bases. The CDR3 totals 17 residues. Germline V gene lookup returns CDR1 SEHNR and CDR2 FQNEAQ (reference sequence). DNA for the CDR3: TGTGCCAGCAGCTTAGAACCCGGGACAGGGGACCCCAATGAGCAGTTCTTC. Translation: CASSLEPGTGDPNEQFF.